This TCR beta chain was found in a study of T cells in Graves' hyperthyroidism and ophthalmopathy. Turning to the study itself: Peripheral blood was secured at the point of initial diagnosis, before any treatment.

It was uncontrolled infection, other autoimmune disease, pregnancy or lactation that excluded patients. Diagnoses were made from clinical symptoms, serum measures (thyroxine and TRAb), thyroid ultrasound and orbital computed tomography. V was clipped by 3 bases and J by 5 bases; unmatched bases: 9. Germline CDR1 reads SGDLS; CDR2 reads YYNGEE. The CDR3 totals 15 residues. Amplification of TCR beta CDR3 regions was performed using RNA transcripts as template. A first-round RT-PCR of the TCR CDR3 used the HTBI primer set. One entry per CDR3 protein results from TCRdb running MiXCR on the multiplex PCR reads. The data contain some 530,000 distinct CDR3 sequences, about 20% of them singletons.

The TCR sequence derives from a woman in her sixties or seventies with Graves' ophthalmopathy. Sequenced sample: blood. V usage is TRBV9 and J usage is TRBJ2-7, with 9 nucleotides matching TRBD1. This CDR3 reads CASSASGTGLHEQYF. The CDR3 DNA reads TGTGCCAGCAGCGCCTCCGGGACAGGGTTGCACGAGCAGTACTTC.